This T cell receptor (beta chain) comes out of a study of control samples from healthy donors and cancer patients. V lost 1 base to trimming and J lost 11 bases, with 9 bases between them. Germline V CDR1 and CDR2: SGHAT, FQNNGV. The CDR3 covers 12 residues. Using immunoSEQ multiplex PCR, the repertoire was profiled, and TCRdb retains in-frame clones only, with some absent. The data show under 150,000 clones, around 92% seen once. The sample was PBMCs. This chain joins TRBV11-2 and TRBJ1-3; D gene uncertain. The sequence was collected from a man aged 50 to 60 with head and neck cancer. Here the CDR3 reads CASSLARIAIYF. Written as DNA, the CDR3 is TGTGCCAGCAGCTTAGCCCGGATAGCCATATATTTT.